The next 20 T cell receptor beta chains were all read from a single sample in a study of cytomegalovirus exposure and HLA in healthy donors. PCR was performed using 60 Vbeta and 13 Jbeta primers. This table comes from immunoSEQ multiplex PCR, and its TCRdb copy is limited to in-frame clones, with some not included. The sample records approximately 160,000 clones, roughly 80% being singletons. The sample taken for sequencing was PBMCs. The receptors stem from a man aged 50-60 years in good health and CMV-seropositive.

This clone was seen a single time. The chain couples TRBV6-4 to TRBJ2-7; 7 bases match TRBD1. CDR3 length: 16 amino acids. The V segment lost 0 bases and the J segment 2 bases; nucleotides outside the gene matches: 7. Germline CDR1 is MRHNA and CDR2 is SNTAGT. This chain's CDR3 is CASSDSLGDRAYEQYF. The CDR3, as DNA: TGTGCCAGCAGTGACTCTCTGGGAGACAGGGCCTACGAGCAGTACTTC.

The CDR3 here is CASSEGPLDSYEQYF. Here the CDR3 DNA reads TGTGCCAGCAGTGAAGGGCCTTTGGACAGCTACGAGCAGTACTTC. The V and J genes are TRBV2 and TRBJ2-7; TRBD1 is a possible D gene (6 bases). The CDR3 has 15 residues. Germline V gene sequence: CDR1 SNHLY, CDR2 FYNNEI. V was shortened by 1 base and J by 3 bases, with 13 bases between the two germline ends.

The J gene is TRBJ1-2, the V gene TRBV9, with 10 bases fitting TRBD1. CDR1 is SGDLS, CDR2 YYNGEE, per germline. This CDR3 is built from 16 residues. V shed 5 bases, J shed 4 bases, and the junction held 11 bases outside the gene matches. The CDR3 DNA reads TGTGCCAGCAGTCAACCCGGGACAGGGGCGTCCTATGGCTACACCTTC. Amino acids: CASSQPGTGASYGYTF.

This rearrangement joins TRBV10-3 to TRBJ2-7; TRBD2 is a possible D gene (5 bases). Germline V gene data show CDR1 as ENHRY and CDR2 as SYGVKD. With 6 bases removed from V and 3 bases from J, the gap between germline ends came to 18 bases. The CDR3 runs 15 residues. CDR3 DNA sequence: TGTGCCATCAGGGATCCGGCAGTTGGAGGCTACGAGCAGTACTTC. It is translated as CAIRDPAVGGYEQYF.

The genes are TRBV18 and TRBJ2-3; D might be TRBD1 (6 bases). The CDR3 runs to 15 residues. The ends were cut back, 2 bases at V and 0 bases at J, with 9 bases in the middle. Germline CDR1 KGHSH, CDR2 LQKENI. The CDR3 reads CASSPGQLSTDTQYF. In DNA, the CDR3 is TGTGCCAGCTCACCAGGACAGTTGAGCACAGATACGCAGTATTTT.

Here the CDR3 DNA reads TGTGCCAGCAGCTATGACAGGGGGCAAAAAGGTGAAAAACTGTTTTTT. Its protein is CASSYDRGQKGEKLFF. The chain carries TRBV27 and TRBJ1-4; 10 nucleotides align to TRBD1. The CDR3 sequence is 16 residues long. V shed 6 bases, J shed 7 bases, and the junction held 11 bases outside the gene matches. Germline lookup yields CDR1 MNHEY and CDR2 SMNVEV (reference sequence).

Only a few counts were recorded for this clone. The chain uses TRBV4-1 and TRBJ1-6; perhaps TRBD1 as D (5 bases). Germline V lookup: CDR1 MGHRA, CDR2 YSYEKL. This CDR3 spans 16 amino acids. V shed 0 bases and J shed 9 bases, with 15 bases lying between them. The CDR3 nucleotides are TGCGCCAGCAGCCAAGATACCGGCAGGGATGGTTCACCCCTCCACTTT. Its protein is CASSQDTGRDGSPLHF.

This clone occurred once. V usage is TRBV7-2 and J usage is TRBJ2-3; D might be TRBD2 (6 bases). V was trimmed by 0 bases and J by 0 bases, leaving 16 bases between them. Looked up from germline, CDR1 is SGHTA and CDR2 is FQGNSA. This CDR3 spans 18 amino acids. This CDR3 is CASSLAYWAGTSTDTQYF. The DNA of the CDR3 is TGTGCCAGCAGCTTAGCCTATTGGGCAGGGACTAGCACAGATACGCAGTATTTT.

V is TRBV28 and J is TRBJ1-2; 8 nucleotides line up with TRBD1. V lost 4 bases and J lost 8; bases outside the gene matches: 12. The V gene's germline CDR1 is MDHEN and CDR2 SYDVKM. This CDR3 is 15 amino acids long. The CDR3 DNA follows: TGTGCCAGCAGTTCAGGCCGACAGGGGTCCGAGGGCTACACCTTC. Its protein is CASSSGRQGSEGYTF.

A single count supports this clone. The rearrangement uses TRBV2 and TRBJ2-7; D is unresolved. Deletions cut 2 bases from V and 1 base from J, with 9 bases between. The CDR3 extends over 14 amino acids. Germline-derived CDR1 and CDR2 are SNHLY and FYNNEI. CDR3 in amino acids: CASSETRLSYEQYF. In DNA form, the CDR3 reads TGTGCCAGCAGTGAAACAAGACTTTCCTACGAGCAGTACTTC.

CDR3 in amino acids: CASSLGREVNEQFF. Here the CDR3 DNA reads TGTGCCAGCAGTTTGGGGAGGGAGGTCAATGAGCAGTTCTTC. The rearrangement links TRBV27 to TRBJ2-1; TRBD2 matches 7 bases. Trimming cost V 3 bases and J 6 bases; bases outside gene matches: 5. CDR3 size: 14 residues. CDR1 MNHEY and CDR2 SMNVEV come from the germline V gene (reference sequence).

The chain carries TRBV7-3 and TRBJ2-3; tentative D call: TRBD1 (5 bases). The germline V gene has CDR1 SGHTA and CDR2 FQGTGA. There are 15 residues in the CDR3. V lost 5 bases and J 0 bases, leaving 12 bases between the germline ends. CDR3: CASSQTGSSTDTQYF. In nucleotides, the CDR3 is TGTGCCAGCAGCCAAACAGGTTCTAGCACAGATACGCAGTATTTT.

Here the CDR3 reads CASSLQPRDDSYNSPLHF. CDR3 nucleotide sequence: TGTGCCAGCAGTTTACAGCCCAGGGATGACTCCTATAATTCACCCCTCCACTTT. The chain combines TRBV28 with TRBJ1-6, with a possible D match to TRBD1 (5 bases). Between the trimmed V and J ends, which lost 2 bases and 0 bases, there was a span of 14 bases. This CDR3 region has 18 residues. Germline CDR1 reads MDHEN; CDR2 reads SYDVKM.

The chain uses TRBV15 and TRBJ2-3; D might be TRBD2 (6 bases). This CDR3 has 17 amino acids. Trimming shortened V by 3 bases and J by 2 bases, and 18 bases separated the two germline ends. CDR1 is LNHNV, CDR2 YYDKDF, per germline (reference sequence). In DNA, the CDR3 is TGTGCCACCAGCAGTAATACCGGGACTGAAGTCACAGATACGCAGTATTTT. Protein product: CATSSNTGTEVTDTQYF.

DNA for the CDR3: TGTGCCAGCAGCTTGGACAGGGCAGGCTCCCACTATGGCTACACCTTC. Translating it yields CASSLDRAGSHYGYTF. The chain joins TRBV7-9 to TRBJ1-2; TRBD1 matches at 8 bases. The length of the CDR3 is 16 residues. Trimming took 3 bases from V and 3 from J; bases not matched to a gene: 9. Germline V gene data show CDR1 as SEHNR and CDR2 as FQNEAQ (reference sequence).

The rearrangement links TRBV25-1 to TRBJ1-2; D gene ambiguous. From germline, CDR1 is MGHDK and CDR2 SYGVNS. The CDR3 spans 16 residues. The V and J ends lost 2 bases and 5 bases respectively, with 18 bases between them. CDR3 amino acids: CASSEQAPSKIYGYTF. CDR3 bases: TGTGCCAGCAGTGAACAGGCTCCCTCTAAGATATATGGCTACACCTTC.

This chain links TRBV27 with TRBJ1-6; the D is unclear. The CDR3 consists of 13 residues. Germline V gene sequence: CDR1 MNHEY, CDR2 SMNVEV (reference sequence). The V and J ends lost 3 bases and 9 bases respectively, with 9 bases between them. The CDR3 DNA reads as TGTGCCAGCAGTTTGGAGGAGTTTTCACCCCTCCACTTT. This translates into CASSLEEFSPLHF.

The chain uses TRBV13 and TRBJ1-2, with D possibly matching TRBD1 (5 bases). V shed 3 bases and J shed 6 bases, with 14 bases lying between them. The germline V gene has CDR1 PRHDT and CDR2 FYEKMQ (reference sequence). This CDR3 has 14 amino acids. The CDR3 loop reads CASSFFRGIDGYTF. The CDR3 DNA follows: TGTGCCAGCAGCTTCTTCCGGGGGATTGATGGCTACACCTTC.

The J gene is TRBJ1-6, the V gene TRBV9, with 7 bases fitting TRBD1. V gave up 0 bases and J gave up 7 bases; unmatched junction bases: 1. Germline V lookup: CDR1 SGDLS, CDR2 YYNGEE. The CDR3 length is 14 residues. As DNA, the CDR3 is TGTGCCAGCAGCGTAGAGGGACAGAATTCACCCCTCCACTTT. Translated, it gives CASSVEGQNSPLHF. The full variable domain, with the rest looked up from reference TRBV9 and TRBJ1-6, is DSGVTQTPKHLITATGQRVTLRCSPRSGDLSVYWYQQSLDQGLQFLIQYYNGEERAKGNILERFSAQQFPDLHSELNLSSLELGDSALYFCASSVEGQNSPLHFGNGTRLTVT.

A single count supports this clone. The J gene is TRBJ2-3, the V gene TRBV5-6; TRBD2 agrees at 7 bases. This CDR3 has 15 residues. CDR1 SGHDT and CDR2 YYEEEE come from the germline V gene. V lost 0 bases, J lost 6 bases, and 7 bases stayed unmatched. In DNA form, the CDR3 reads TGTGCCAGCAGCTTGGGGCGGGGGTCGACGGATACGCAGTATTTT. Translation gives CASSLGRGSTDTQYF.